Below, 4 T cell receptor beta chains from the same sample are listed, as sequenced in a study of T cell responses to AZD1222 COVID-19 vaccine. Data came from immunoSEQ multiplex PCR; TCRdb stores just in-frame clones and leaves some out. Of approximately 80,000 clones in the sample, roughly 85% were seen once. The starting material was peripheral blood, obtained 28 days after the second AZD1222 dose. Receptors were obtained from an adult who received the AZD1222 COVID-19 vaccine.

The count of this clone is one. The chain employs TRBV28 and TRBJ1-2; the D is unclear. The CDR3 runs to 14 residues. From germline, CDR1 is MDHEN and CDR2 SYDVKM. V shed 3 bases and J shed 4 bases, with 12 bases lying between them. CDR3 sequence: CASSFPDTPYGYTF. For the CDR3, the DNA is TGTGCCAGCAGTTTCCCCGACACCCCCTATGGCTACACCTTC.

The J gene is TRBJ1-6, the V gene TRBV28, with TRBD1 matching 7 bases. The CDR3 sequence is 13 residues long. The germline V gene encodes CDR1 MDHEN and CDR2 SYDVKM. Trimming at V came to 7 bases and at J to 9 bases, leaving 6 bases not matched to a gene. DNA of the CDR3: TGTGCCAGCATTCAGGGGGTTGGTTCACCCCTCCACTTT. This gives the protein CASIQGVGSPLHF.

The gene calls are TRBV27 and TRBJ1-1; 7 positions agree with TRBD1. CDR3 length: 15 amino acids. Germline V gene lookup returns CDR1 MNHEY and CDR2 SMNVEV (reference sequence). V trimming: 5 bases; J trimming: 5 bases; junction bases outside the gene matches: 11. CDR3 amino acids: CASSQKTGRVTEAFF. The CDR3 nucleotides are TGTGCCAGCAGTCAGAAGACAGGGAGAGTGACTGAAGCTTTCTTT.

The chain is built from TRBV30 and TRBJ2-1; 10 nucleotides align to TRBD1. The germline CDR1 and CDR2 sequences are GTSNPN and SVGIG (reference sequence). Unmatched junction bases numbered 9, after V lost 2 bases and J lost 8 bases. The CDR3 is 15 residues long. The CDR3 nucleotides read TGTGCCTGGAGTCCCCGGGACAGGGGTCGGGATGAGCAGTTCTTC. Translation gives CAWSPRDRGRDEQFF. Filled out from reference TRBV30 and TRBJ2-1, the complete variable domain reads SQTIHQWPATLVQPVGSPLSLECTVEGTSNPNLYWYRQAAGRGLQLLFYSVGIGQISSEVPQNLSASRPQDRQFILSSKKLLLSDSGFYLCAWSPRDRGRDEQFFGPGTRLTVL.